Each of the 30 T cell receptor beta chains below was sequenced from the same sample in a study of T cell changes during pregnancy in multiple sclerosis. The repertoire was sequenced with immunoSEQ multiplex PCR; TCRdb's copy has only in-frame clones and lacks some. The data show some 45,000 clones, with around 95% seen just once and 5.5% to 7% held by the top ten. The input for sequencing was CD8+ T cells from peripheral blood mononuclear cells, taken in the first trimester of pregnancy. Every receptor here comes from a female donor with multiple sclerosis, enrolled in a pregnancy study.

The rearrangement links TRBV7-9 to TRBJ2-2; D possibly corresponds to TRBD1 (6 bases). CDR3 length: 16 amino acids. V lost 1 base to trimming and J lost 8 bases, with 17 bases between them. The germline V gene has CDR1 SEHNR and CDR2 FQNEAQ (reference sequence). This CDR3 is CASSLEGGQPAGELFF. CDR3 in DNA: TGTGCCAGCAGCTTAGAAGGGGGACAACCGGCGGGGGAGCTGTTTTTT.

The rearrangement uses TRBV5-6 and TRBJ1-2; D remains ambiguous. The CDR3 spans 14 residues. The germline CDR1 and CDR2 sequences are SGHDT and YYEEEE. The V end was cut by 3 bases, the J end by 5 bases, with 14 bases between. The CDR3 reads CASSYSFDGYGYTF. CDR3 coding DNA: TGTGCCAGCAGCTACAGCTTCGACGGATATGGCTACACCTTC.

The CDR3 coding sequence is TGTGCCAGCAGCTCCGTACAGGGAGAAAGCGGAAGGAGCACAGATACGCAGTATTTT. Protein sequence: CASSSVQGESGRSTDTQYF. V gene TRBV7-9 combines with J gene TRBJ2-3; D is possibly TRBD1 (6 bases). CDR3 length equals 19 residues. V gave up 4 bases and J gave up 0 bases, with 23 bases separating them. Per the germline V gene, CDR1 is SEHNR and CDR2 is FQNEAQ (reference sequence).

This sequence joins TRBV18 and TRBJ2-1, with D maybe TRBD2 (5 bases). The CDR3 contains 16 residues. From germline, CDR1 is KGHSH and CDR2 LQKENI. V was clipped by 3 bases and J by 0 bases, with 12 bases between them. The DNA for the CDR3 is TGTGCCAGCTCACCTGCCGAGGGAAGCTCCTACAATGAGCAGTTCTTC. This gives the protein CASSPAEGSSYNEQFF. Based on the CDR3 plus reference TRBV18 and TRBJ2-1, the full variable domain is NAGVMQNPRHLVRRRGQEARLRCSPMKGHSHVYWYRQLPEEGLKFMVYLQKENIIDESGMPKERFSAEFPKEGPSILRIQQVVRGDSAAYFCASSPAEGSSYNEQFFGPGTRLTVL.

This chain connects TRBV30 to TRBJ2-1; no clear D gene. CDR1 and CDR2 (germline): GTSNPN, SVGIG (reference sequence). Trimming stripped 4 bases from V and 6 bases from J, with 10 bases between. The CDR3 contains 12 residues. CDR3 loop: CAWIPFPNEQFF. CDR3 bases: TGTGCCTGGATCCCCTTCCCCAATGAGCAGTTCTTC.

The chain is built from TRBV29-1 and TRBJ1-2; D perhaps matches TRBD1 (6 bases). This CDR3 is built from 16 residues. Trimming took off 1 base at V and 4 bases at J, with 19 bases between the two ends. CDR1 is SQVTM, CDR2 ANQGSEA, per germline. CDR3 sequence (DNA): TGCAGCGTTGAAGTCCGAGTTCCGGGGGGCAGCTATGGCTACACCTTC. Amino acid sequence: CSVEVRVPGGSYGYTF.

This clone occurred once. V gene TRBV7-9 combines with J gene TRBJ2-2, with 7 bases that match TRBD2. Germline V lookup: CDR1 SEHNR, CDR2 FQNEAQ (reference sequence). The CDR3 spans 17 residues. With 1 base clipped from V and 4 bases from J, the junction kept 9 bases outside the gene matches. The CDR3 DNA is TGTGCCAGCAGCTTAGGGTCTCGGGCTAGCGGCACCGGGGAGCTGTTTTTT. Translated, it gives CASSLGSRASGTGELFF.

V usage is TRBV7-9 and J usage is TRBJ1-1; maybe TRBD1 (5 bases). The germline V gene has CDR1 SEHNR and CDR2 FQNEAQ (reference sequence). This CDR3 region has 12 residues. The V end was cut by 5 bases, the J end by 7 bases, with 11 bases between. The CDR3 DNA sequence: TGTGCCAGCAGCACACGAGGACATGAAGCTTTCTTT. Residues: CASSTRGHEAFF. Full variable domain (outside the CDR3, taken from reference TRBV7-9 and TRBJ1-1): DTGVSQNPRHKITKRGQNVTFRCDPISEHNRLYWYRQTLGQGPEFLTYFQNEAQLEKSRLLSDRFSAERPKGSFSTLEIQRTEQGDSAMYLCASSTRGHEAFFGQGTRLTVV.

The CDR3 coding sequence is TGTGCCAGTAGTATGACTAGGAACAATGAGCAGTTCTTC. Protein product: CASSMTRNNEQFF. The rearrangement joins TRBV19 to TRBJ2-1; D possibly corresponds to TRBD2 (6 bases). With 3 bases removed from V and 5 bases from J, the gap between germline ends came to 8 bases. Germline CDR1 and CDR2: LNHDA and SQIVND (reference sequence). The CDR3 runs 13 residues.

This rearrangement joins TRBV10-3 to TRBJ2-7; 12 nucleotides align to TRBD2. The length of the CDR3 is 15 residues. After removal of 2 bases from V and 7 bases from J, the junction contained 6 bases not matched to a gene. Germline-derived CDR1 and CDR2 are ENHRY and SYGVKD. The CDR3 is CAISELAGGPGEQYF. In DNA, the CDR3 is TGTGCCATCAGTGAGCTAGCGGGAGGGCCGGGGGAGCAGTACTTC.

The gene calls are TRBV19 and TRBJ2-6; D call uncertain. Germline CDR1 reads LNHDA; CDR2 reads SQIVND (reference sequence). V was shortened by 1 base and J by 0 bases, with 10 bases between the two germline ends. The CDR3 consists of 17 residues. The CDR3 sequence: CASSIGVQPSGANVLTF. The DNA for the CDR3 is TGTGCCAGTAGTATAGGGGTACAGCCCTCTGGGGCCAACGTCCTGACTTTC.

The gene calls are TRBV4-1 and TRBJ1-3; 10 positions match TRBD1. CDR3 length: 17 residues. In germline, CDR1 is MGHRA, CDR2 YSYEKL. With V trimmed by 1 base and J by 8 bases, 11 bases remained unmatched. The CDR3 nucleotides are TGCGCCAGCAGCCAAGGGGCGCGACAGGGGGCGTCGGACACCATATATTTT. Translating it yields CASSQGARQGASDTIYF.

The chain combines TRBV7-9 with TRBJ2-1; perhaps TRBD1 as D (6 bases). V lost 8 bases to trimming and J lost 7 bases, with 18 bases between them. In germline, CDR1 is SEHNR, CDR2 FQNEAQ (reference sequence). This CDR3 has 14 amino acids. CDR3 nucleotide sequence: TGTGCCAGCCTATTCGGCGGCCAGGGGAATGAGCAGTTCTTC. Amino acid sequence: CASLFGGQGNEQFF.

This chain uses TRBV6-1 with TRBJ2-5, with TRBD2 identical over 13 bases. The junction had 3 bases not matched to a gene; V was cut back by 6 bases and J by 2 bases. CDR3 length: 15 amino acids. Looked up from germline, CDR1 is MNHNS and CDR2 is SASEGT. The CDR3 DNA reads TGTGCCAGCAGACTAGCGGGAGGGCTACAAGAGACCCAGTACTTC. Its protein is CASRLAGGLQETQYF.

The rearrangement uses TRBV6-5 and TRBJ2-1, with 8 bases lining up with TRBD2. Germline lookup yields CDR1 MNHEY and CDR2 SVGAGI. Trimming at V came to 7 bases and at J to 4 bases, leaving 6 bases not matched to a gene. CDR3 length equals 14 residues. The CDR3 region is CASMASGYYNEQFF. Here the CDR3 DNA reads TGTGCCAGCATGGCTAGCGGGTATTACAATGAGCAGTTCTTC.

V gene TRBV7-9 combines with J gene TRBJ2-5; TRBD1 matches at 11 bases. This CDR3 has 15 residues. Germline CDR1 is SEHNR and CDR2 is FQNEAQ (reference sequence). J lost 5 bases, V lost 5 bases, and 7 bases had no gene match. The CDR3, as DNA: TGTGCCAGCAGCAAAACGGACAGGGGGCGGGAGACCCAGTACTTC. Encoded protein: CASSKTDRGRETQYF.

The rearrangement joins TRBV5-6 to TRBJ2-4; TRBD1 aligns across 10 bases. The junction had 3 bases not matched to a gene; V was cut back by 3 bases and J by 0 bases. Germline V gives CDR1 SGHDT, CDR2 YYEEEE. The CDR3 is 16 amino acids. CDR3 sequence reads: CASSWGQGLAKNIQYF. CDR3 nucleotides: TGTGCCAGCAGCTGGGGACAGGGGCTAGCCAAAAACATTCAGTACTTC.

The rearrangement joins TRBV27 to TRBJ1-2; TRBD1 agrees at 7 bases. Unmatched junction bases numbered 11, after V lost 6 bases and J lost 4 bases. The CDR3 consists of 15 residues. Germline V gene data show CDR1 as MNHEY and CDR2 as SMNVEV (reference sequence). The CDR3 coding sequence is TGTGCCAGCAGCCCCGGGACAGCTTCTGTCTATGGCTACACCTTC. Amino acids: CASSPGTASVYGYTF.

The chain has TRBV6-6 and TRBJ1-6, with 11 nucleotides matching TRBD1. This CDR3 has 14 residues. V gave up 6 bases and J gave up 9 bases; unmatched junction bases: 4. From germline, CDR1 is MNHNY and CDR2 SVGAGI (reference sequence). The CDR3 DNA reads TGTGCCAGCAGCTATGGGACAGGGGGTTCACCCCTCCACTTT. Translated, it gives CASSYGTGGSPLHF.

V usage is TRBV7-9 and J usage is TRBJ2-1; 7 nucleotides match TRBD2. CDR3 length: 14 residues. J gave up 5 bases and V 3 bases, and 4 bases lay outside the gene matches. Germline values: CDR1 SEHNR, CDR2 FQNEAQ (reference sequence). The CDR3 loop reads CASSLVRGDNEQFF. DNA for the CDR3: TGTGCCAGCAGCTTGGTTCGGGGGGACAATGAGCAGTTCTTC. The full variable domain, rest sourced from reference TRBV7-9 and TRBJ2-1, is DTGVSQNPRHKITKRGQNVTFRCDPISEHNRLYWYRQTLGQGPEFLTYFQNEAQLEKSRLLSDRFSAERPKGSFSTLEIQRTEQGDSAMYLCASSLVRGDNEQFFGPGTRLTVL.

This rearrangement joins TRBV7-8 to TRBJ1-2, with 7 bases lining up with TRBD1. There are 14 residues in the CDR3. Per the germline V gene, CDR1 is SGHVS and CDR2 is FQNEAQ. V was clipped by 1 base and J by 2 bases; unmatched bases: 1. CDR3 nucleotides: TGTGCCAGCAGCTTAGGGGGACAGAACTATGGCTACACCTTC. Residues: CASSLGGQNYGYTF.

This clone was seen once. For the CDR3, the DNA is TGTGCCAGCAGTGAAAGTAGGACAGGGGGAACTGAAGCTTTCTTT. It encodes CASSESRTGGTEAFF. The gene calls are TRBV6-1 and TRBJ1-1, with 10 nucleotides matching TRBD1. The germline V gene has CDR1 MNHNS and CDR2 SASEGT. The CDR3 extends over 15 amino acids. The V gene end was trimmed by 2 bases and the J gene end by 5 bases; junction bases not matched to a gene: 5.

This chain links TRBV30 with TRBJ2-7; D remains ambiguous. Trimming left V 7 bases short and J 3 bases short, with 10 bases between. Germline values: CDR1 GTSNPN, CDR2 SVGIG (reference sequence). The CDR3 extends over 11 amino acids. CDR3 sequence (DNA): TGTGCCTCAGACTCCAACTACGAGCAGTACTTC. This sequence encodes CASDSNYEQYF.

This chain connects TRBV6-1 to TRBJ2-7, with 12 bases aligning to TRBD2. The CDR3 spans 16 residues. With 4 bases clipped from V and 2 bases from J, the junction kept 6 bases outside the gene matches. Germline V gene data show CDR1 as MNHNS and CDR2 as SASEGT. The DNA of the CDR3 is TGTGCCAGCAGTGGCCCTAGCGGGAGGGCCGCCTACGAGCAGTACTTC. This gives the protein CASSGPSGRAAYEQYF.

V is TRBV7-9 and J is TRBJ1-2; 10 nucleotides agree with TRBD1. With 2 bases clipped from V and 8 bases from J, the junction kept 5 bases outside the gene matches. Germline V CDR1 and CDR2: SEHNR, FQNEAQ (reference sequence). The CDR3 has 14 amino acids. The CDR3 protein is CASSLSGQGWGYTF. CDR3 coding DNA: TGTGCCAGCAGCTTATCGGGACAGGGGTGGGGCTACACCTTC.

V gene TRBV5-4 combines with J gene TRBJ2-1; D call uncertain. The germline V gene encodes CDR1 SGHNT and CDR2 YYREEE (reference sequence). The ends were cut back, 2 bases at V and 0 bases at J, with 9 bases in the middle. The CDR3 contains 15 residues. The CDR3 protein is CASSLTPSSYNEQFF. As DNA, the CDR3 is TGTGCCAGCAGCTTAACTCCGAGCTCCTACAATGAGCAGTTCTTC.

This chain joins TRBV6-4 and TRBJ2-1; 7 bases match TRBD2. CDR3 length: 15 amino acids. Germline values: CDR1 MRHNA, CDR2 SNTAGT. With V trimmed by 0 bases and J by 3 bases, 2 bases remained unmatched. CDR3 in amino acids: CASSDSSGVYNEQFF. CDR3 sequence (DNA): TGTGCCAGCAGTGACTCCAGCGGGGTCTACAATGAGCAGTTCTTC.

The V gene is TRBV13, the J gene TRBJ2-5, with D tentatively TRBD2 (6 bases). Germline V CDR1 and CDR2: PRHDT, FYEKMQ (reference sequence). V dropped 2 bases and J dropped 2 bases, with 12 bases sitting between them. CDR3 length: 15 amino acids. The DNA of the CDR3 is TGTGCCAGCAGCTTAAGTGGGCGGGGACAAGAGACCCAGTACTTC. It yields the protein CASSLSGRGQETQYF.

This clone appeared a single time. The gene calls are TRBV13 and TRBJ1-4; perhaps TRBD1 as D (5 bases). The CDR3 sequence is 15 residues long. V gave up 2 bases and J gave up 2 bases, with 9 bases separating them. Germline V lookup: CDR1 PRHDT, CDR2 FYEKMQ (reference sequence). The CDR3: CASSLTGATNEKLFF. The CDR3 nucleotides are TGTGCCAGCAGCTTAACTGGGGCTACTAATGAAAAACTGTTTTTT.

The CDR3 DNA sequence: TGCAGCGTTGAAGATCTTCAACGGGACAAGGCAGCTTTCTTT. Translation gives CSVEDLQRDKAAFF. The chain carries TRBV29-1 and TRBJ1-1; the D gene is possibly TRBD1 (6 bases). Trimming left V 0 bases short and J 10 bases short, with 18 bases between. Germline values: CDR1 SQVTM, CDR2 ANQGSEA. This CDR3 is 14 amino acids long.